This TCR beta chain is from a study of T-cell memory formation after mild COVID-19 (dated by TCRdb to 2020 to 2022). For context, the study as a whole: Most TCR sequence clusters were specific to one of the two donors. In a couple of donors, T-cell clones that expanded and contracted after mild COVID-19 were tracked by sequencing TCRalpha and TCRbeta repertoires over time. Two young, previously healthy adult volunteers made up the cohort, one male and one female.

PBMCs were isolated by Ficoll-Paque density gradient centrifugation. CDR3 length: 17 amino acids, cysteine to phenylalanine. The read is trimmed to its CDR3 DNA, 51 bases read in frame from base 1. According to the germline V gene (reference sequence), CDR1 reads SGHNT and CDR2 reads YYREEE. V ends up 7 bases short and J 4 bases short, with an unmatched junction base count of 18. Overall study results and their limits: SARS-CoV-2 specificity of the second-wave clones peaking on day 37 was not confirmed. Clones contracting from day 15 to 85 had balanced CD4/CD8 phenotypes, while a second wave expanding from day 15 to 37 was biased towards CD4+. Some responding clones were detected in pre-infection memory, suggesting pre-existing cross-reactive memory T cells joined the SARS-CoV-2 response. Contracting CD4+ clones were found mainly in CM and EM memory subsets, while CD8+ clones were enriched in EMRA. The study included only a couple of mild cases, and larger cohorts that include severe cases with pre-infection samples were judged to be necessary.

A remark on this clonotype: Its specific antigen is unknown. Within one base of it there is no much larger clone, and no base qualities were kept.

Sequencing instrument: Illumina NovaSeq 6000. TCRalpha and TCRbeta cDNA libraries were constructed by 5'RACE with constant-segment primers, with sample barcodes and unique molecular identifiers being introduced. RNA was extracted from every sample with Trizol reagent. The libraries were amplified in two PCR steps, and the second step added a second sample barcode and Illumina TruSeq adapters. The libraries were sequenced on an Illumina NovaSeq using 2 x 150 bp paired-end reads. In the original analysis: Reads were demultiplexed and collapsed into UMI-guided consensus sequences with migec v1.2.7. Using mixcr v2.1.11, UMI consensuses were aligned to TRA and TRB V and J templates and then assembled into clonotypes. Clonotypes were classified as expanded or contracted when called significant by both edgeR and NoisET, with noise models trained on biological replicates. For edgeR calls, a false discovery rate-adjusted p below 0.01 and a log2 fold-change threshold of 1 were applied. As an exploratory analysis of dynamics, max-normalized trajectories of the 1000 most abundant clonotypes were examined with PCA combined with hierarchical clustering. Separately sequenced CD4+ and CD8+ repertoires were used to assign the CD4 or CD8 phenotype of responding clones. TCRdb took the public reads, trimmed them with fastp at Q25, ran MiXCR for clone calling and kept in-frame beta chains. CDR3 protein sequences are deduplicated, and each keeps its most common genes and DNA. These V and J calls originate from TCRdb's pipeline instead of the authors' own analysis. This sample gives more than 450,000 distinct CDR3 sequences in total; approximately 18% of them show up just once. Of the sample, 12% falls within the top ten clones.

The specimen sequenced was PBMCs or a T cell subset sorted from them (not recorded which). Rearrangement joined TRBV5-4 to TRBJ1-1; 8 central nucleotides agree with TRBD1. The clonotype was recovered from an adult woman who had mild COVID-19 (a few samples of this study predate the infection). The sample titles of this study are shuffled in the database, so cell type and time point are left out; the donor was told from shared clones. The DNA is TGTGCCAGCTACTTTGGTCGGGACAGGCCACTACCCACTGAAGCTTTCTTT. It translates as CASYFGRDRPLPTEAFF.